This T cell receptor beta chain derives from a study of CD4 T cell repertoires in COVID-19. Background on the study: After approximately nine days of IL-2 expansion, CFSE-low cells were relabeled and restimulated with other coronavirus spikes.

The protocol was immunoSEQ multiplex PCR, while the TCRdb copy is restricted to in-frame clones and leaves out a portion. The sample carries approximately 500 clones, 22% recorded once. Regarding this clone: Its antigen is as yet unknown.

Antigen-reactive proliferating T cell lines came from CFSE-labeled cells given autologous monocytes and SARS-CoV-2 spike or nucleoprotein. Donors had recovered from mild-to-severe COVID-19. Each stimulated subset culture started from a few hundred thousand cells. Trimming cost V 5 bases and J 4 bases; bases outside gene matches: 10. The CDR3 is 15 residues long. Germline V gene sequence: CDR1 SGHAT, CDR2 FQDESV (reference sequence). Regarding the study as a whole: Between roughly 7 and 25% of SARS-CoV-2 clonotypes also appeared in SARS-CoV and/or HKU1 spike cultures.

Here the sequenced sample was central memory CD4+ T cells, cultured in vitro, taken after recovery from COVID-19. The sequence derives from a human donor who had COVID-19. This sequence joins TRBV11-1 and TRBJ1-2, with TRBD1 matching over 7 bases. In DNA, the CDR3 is TGTGCCAGCAGCCTACGCGGAGGGGGCAGCTATGGCTACACCTTC. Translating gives CASSLRGGGSYGYTF.